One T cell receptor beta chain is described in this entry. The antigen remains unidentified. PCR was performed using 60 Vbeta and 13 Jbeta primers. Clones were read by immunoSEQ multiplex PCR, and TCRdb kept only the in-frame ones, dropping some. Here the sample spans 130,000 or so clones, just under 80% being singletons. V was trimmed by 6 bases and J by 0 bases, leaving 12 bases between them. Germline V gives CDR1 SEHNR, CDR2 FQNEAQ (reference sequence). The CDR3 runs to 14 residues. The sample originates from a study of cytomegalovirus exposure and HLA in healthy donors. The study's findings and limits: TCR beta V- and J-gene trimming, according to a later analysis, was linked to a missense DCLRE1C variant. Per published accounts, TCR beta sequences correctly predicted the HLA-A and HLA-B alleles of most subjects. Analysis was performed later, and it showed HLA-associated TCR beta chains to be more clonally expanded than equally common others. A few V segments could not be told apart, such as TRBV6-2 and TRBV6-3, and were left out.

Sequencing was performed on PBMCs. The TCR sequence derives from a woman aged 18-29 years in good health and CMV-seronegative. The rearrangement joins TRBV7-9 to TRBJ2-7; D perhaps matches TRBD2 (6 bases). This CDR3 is CASSRGTASYEQYF. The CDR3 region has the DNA TGTGCCAGCAGTCGCGGGACGGCCTCCTACGAGCAGTACTTC.